This passage covers 25 T cell receptor beta chains from one sample sequenced in a study of vaccination and CD4 T cells after COVID-19. Treatment indicated: roughly 11-day PBMC culture with coronavirus spike peptide pools or control peptides (ViraFEST assay). Sequencing of DNA taken from cultured CD4+ T cells relied on the Oncomine TCR Beta short-read assay. TCRdb re-analysed the PCR reads in MiXCR, keeping a single row per CDR3 protein. The sample has approximately 7,400 distinct CDR3 sequences, just under 75% seen once. Their antigen targets remain unknown. Sequencing was performed on CD4+ T cells from blood, cultured in vitro. Source of these receptors: a human donor who had recovered from COVID-19.

Only one count was recorded for this clonotype. The rearrangement uses TRBV7-2 and TRBJ1-2; D might be TRBD1 (6 bases). This CDR3 contains 15 residues. Trimming left V 6 bases short and J 5 bases short, with 19 bases between. CDR1 and CDR2 from the germline V gene are SGHTA and FQGNSA. The CDR3 DNA is TGTGCCAGCAGAGAAGGGACACCCCTTAGGTATGGCTACACCTTC. It yields the protein CASREGTPLRYGYTF.

The chain employs TRBV24-1 and TRBJ1-5, with D possibly being TRBD1 (6 bases). The CDR3 extends over 15 amino acids. CDR1 is KGHDR and CDR2 is SFDVKD in the germline V gene. Between the trimmed V and J ends, which lost 3 bases and 4 bases, there was a span of 12 bases. The CDR3 loop is CATSDLLDRNQPQHF. CDR3 sequence (DNA): TGTGCCACCAGTGATCTCCTCGACAGGAATCAGCCCCAGCATTTT.

V gene TRBV7-2 combines with J gene TRBJ2-7; no clear D gene. Trimming took 5 bases from V and 6 from J, leaving 14 bases between them. CDR1 is SGHTA, CDR2 FQGNSA, per germline. The CDR3 consists of 13 residues. The chain's CDR3 is CASSLDSVGEQYF. CDR3 nucleotide sequence: TGTGCCAGCAGCCTCGATTCGGTAGGCGAGCAGTACTTC.

The chain uses TRBV7-9 and TRBJ1-1; TRBD1 is a possible D gene (5 bases). The CDR3 has 13 amino acids. CDR1 and CDR2 from the germline V gene are SEHNR and FQNEAQ (reference sequence). V was pared by 3 bases and J by 5 bases, with 10 bases between. CDR3 region: CASSFGGLTEAFF. The DNA for the CDR3 is TGTGCCAGCAGCTTTGGGGGGTTGACTGAAGCTTTCTTT.

This clonotype was counted between two and nine times. The chain combines TRBV6-1 with TRBJ1-1; 7 nucleotides match TRBD1. Trimming removed 7 bases from V and 8 bases from J; junction bases left unmatched: 10. This CDR3 region has 13 residues. Germline lookup yields CDR1 MNHNS and CDR2 SASEGT. The DNA of the CDR3 is TGTGCCAGCACCAACCCAGGGGGGCTCGAAGCTTTCTTT. Translating gives CASTNPGGLEAFF.

The CDR3 nucleotides are TGTGCCAGCAGTTACTCGGCCAGCCTGAACACTGAAGCTTTCTTT. As protein: CASSYSASLNTEAFF. This chain connects TRBV6-5 to TRBJ1-1; D remains ambiguous. Germline CDR1 and CDR2: MNHEY and SVGAGI. The CDR3 sequence is 15 residues long. The V end was cut by 0 bases, the J end by 0 bases, with 8 bases between.

By sample fraction, this clonotype is medium-sized. The rearrangement links TRBV6-1 to TRBJ2-7, with 14 bases that match TRBD2. CDR1 MNHNS and CDR2 SASEGT come from the germline V gene. V was pared by 5 bases and J by 1 base, with 7 bases of the junction left unmatched. This CDR3 has 17 residues. CDR3 sequence reads: CASSPARTSGRSYEQYF. CDR3 bases: TGTGCCAGCAGTCCTGCCCGGACTAGCGGGAGGTCCTACGAGCAGTACTTC.

The V and J genes are TRBV6-5 and TRBJ2-1; 10 bases agree with TRBD1. This CDR3 is 16 amino acids long. Germline loops: CDR1 MNHEY, CDR2 SVGAGI. The V segment lost 4 bases and the J segment 7 bases; nucleotides outside the gene matches: 10. The CDR3: CASSSIDRGRKNEQFF. The CDR3 nucleotides read TGTGCCAGCAGTTCCATCGACAGGGGGCGCAAGAATGAGCAGTTCTTC.

In this sample, this clonotype is large (0.1 to 1%). The chain links TRBV20-1 to TRBJ1-3; D possibly corresponds to TRBD1 (6 bases). The germline V gene has CDR1 DFQATT and CDR2 SNEGSKA (reference sequence). Deletions cut 5 bases from V and 1 base from J, with 12 bases between. The CDR3 covers 14 residues. In nucleotides, the CDR3 is TGCAGTGCTCTAGACAGGCGGTCTGGAAACACCATATATTTT. Translating gives CSALDRRSGNTIYF.

The table lists this clonotype with a few counts. This chain links TRBV20-1 with TRBJ2-2; 7 nucleotides agree with TRBD1. V gave up 1 base and J gave up 6 bases; unmatched junction bases: 11. Germline values: CDR1 DFQATT, CDR2 SNEGSKA (reference sequence). The CDR3 sequence is 16 residues long. CDR3 amino acids: CSARGTRGWFSGELFF. DNA for the CDR3: TGCAGTGCTAGAGGAACCAGGGGGTGGTTCTCCGGGGAGCTGTTTTTT.

Here the CDR3 reads CSASTGPGILYGYTF. Here the CDR3 DNA reads TGCAGTGCTTCCACGGGGCCTGGGATCCTTTATGGCTACACCTTC. The V call is TRBV20-1, the J call TRBJ1-2, with a possible D match to TRBD1 (5 bases). Trimming took 5 bases from V and 5 from J, leaving 21 bases between them. Germline-derived CDR1 and CDR2 are DFQATT and SNEGSKA (reference sequence). CDR3 length equals 15 residues.

The genes are TRBV20-1 and TRBJ1-2, with D perhaps matching TRBD1 (6 bases). CDR1 is DFQATT and CDR2 is SNEGSKA in the germline V gene (reference sequence). The CDR3 is made up of 11 amino acids. V was shortened by 6 bases and J by 14 bases, with 19 bases between the two germline ends. The CDR3 is CSAATTGPGTF. Written as DNA, the CDR3 is TGCAGTGCAGCTACGACAGGACCGGGGACCTTC.

Remarks on this clonotype: A read error may explain this, as a much larger clone is one base away. The chain joins TRBV7-2 to TRBJ2-2; no clear D gene. CDR1 and CDR2 from the germline V gene are SGHTA and FQGNSA. This CDR3 region has 14 residues. Trimming took off 5 bases at V and 2 bases at J, with 9 bases between the two ends. CDR3 nucleotide sequence: TGTGCCAGCAGCACAAACCTAAACACCGGGGAGCTGTTTTTT. Translating it yields CASSTNLNTGELFF.

This clonotype turned up a few times. The V gene is TRBV19, the J gene TRBJ1-5; D perhaps matches TRBD1 (5 bases). The CDR3 is 13 amino acids. Trimming took 3 bases from V and 7 from J, leaving 10 bases between them. CDR1 and CDR2 from the germline V gene are LNHDA and SQIVND (reference sequence). The chain's CDR3 is CASSIEGRQPQHF. CDR3 sequence (DNA): TGTGCCAGTAGTATTGAGGGGAGACAGCCCCAGCATTTT. Drawing the rest from reference TRBV19 and TRBJ1-5, the complete variable domain is DGGITQSPKYLFRKEGQNVTLSCEQNLNHDAMYWYRQDPGQGLRLIYYSQIVNDFQKGDIAEGYSVSREKKESFPLTVTSAQKNPTAFYLCASSIEGRQPQHFGDGTRLSIL.

The chain recombines TRBV5-4 with TRBJ1-6; TRBD1 agrees at 8 bases. There are 15 residues in the CDR3. Trimming at V came to 4 bases and at J to 10 bases, leaving 10 bases not matched to a gene. The germline V gene encodes CDR1 SGHNT and CDR2 YYREEE (reference sequence). The CDR3 DNA sequence: TGTGCCAGCAGCCTACCGACAGGGGAGGCCTCACCCCTCCACTTT. Translating gives CASSLPTGEASPLHF.

In nucleotides, the CDR3 is TGTGCCAGCAGGGACAGGGGGATTTATCAGCCCCAGCATTTT. Its protein product is CASRDRGIYQPQHF. This rearrangement joins TRBV2 to TRBJ1-5; TRBD1 aligns across 10 bases. V was clipped by 6 bases and J by 5 bases; unmatched bases: 4. The CDR3 loop spans 14 amino acids. The germline V gene has CDR1 SNHLY and CDR2 FYNNEI.

This chain uses TRBV6-5 with TRBJ1-1; the D is unclear. In germline, CDR1 is MNHEY, CDR2 SVGAGI. Trimming shortened V by 2 bases and J by 6 bases, and 10 bases separated the two germline ends. CDR3 length: 13 amino acids. The CDR3 nucleotides are TGTGCCAGCAGTTACGAGGGCGCCTCTGAAGCTTTCTTT. Translation: CASSYEGASEAFF.

DNA for the CDR3: TGCAGTGCTCCAACTGGATCTTTGGCATTAGGTGGCTACACCTTC. This encodes CSAPTGSLALGGYTF. V is TRBV20-1 and J is TRBJ1-2; D remains ambiguous. Germline V lookup: CDR1 DFQATT, CDR2 SNEGSKA (reference sequence). V lost 5 bases, J lost 7 bases, and 23 bases lay in between. There are 15 residues in the CDR3.

The chain is built from TRBV28 and TRBJ2-1; 13 nucleotides agree with TRBD2. V was clipped by 6 bases and J by 0 bases; unmatched bases: 8. Germline V lookup: CDR1 MDHEN, CDR2 SYDVKM. This CDR3 is built from 18 residues. The CDR3 spells CASSRRLAGGFSYNEQFF. The CDR3 DNA is TGTGCCAGCAGCCGTCGACTAGCGGGAGGTTTCTCCTACAATGAGCAGTTCTTC.

The chain combines TRBV6-1 with TRBJ2-7; TRBD1 aligns across 7 bases. V was pared by 5 bases and J by 2 bases, with 6 bases of the junction left unmatched. CDR1 and CDR2 from the germline V gene are MNHNS and SASEGT. The CDR3 sequence is 14 residues long. The CDR3 sequence: CASSSWDSTYEQYF. As DNA, the CDR3 is TGTGCCAGCAGTAGTTGGGACAGCACCTACGAGCAGTACTTC.

The chain combines TRBV6-2 or TRBV6-3 with TRBJ1-5, with 8 bases that match TRBD1. CDR1 is MNHEY, CDR2 SVGEGT, per germline. The CDR3 totals 15 residues. The V gene end was trimmed by 6 bases and the J gene end by 11 bases; junction bases not matched to a gene: 15. CDR3 residues: CASSLTGVAGGTQHF. CDR3 nucleotides: TGTGCCAGCAGCTTGACAGGGGTGGCCGGAGGTACCCAGCATTTT.

The chain combines TRBV3-1 with TRBJ1-2; D not resolved. The CDR3 runs 12 residues. Trimming took off 2 bases at V and 5 bases at J, with 6 bases between the two ends. The germline CDR1 and CDR2 sequences are LGHDT and YNNKEL (reference sequence). CDR3: CASSQREYGYTF. CDR3 coding DNA: TGTGCCAGCAGCCAAAGGGAATATGGCTACACCTTC.

This clonotype appeared once. This chain uses TRBV23-1 with TRBJ1-1; D uncertain. TRBV23-1 is marked as an open reading frame, function uncertain. The CDR3 spans 15 residues. The V and J ends lost 0 bases and 0 bases respectively, with 8 bases between them. CDR3 sequence (DNA): TGCGCCAGCAGTCAATCACCGGGATTGAACACTGAAGCTTTCTTT. This gives the protein CASSQSPGLNTEAFF.

Turning to this clonotype: The germline gene is not matched at one end of the junction; a read error may be the cause. J is TRBJ2-1 and V is TRBV7-2, with 7 bases identical to TRBD1. This CDR3 region has 12 residues. CDR1 and CDR2 from the germline V gene are SGHTA and FQGNSA. The CDR3: CASSPRGREQLF. CDR3 DNA: TGTGCCAGCAGCCCGAGGGGGCGCGAGCAGCTCTTC.

The gene calls are TRBV5-6 and TRBJ1-2; a weak D match, TRBD1 (5 bases). Germline CDR1 reads SGHDT; CDR2 reads YYEEEE. The CDR3 is 16 residues long. With 4 bases removed from V and 5 bases from J, the gap between germline ends came to 21 bases. CDR3 in amino acids: CASSLTGQRNIYGYTF. The CDR3 nucleotides are TGTGCCAGCAGCCTCACGGGGCAGCGCAATATTTATGGCTACACCTTC. The variable domain in full, completed from reference TRBV5-6 and TRBJ1-2, reads DAGVTQSPTHLIKTRGQQVTLRCSPKSGHDTVSWYQQALGQGPQFIFQYYEEEERQRGNFPDRFSGHQFPNYSSELNVNALLLGDSALYLCASSLTGQRNIYGYTFGSGTRLTVV.